A selection of T cell receptor beta chains follows, all from one sample in a study of blood T cell repertoires in COVID-19. TCRdb's copy holds only in-frame clones and misses some; the assay was immunoSEQ multiplex PCR. The data contain approximately 98,000 clones, around 81% of them singletons. The specimen sequenced was peripheral blood. All receptors derive from a man aged 60 to 69 with acute or convalescent COVID-19. The CDR3 runs from the conserved cysteine through the conserved F or W. Fields, in order: D gene, clone size, V gene, J gene, CDR3 DNA, CDR3 protein. The D gene is left open where the match is weak. Size is stated for part of the rows, as once, few or many counts, or as a class when the clone is expanded.

d_call: TRBD1
clone_size: NA
v_call: TRBV9
j_call: TRBJ2-3
cdr3_nt: TGTGCCAGCAGCGTAGGACCGGACAGGTTGGGCACAGATACGCAGTATTTT
cdr3_aa: CASSVGPDRLGTDTQYF

d_call: NA
clone_size: NA
v_call: TRBV10-3
j_call: TRBJ1-3
cdr3_nt: TGTGCCATCCCGTACCACCGGGACACTAACTCTGGAAACACCATATATTTT
cdr3_aa: CAIPYHRDTNSGNTIYF

d_call: NA
clone_size: NA
v_call: TRBV27
j_call: TRBJ1-4
cdr3_nt: TGTGCCAGCAGTCCGGATAGGATACTCTCCCCCGGACTTAATGAAAAACTGTTTTTT
cdr3_aa: CASSPDRILSPGLNEKLFF

d_call: TRBD1
clone_size: NA
v_call: TRBV5-1
j_call: TRBJ2-2
cdr3_nt: TGCGCCGCAGCCTCCGGGACAGGGGGCGGCGGGGAGCTGTTTTTT
cdr3_aa: CAAASGTGGGGELFF

d_call: TRBD2
clone_size: NA
v_call: TRBV5-5
j_call: TRBJ2-1
cdr3_nt: TGTGCCAGCAGCCGAACCATTCAACTAGCGATAGACAACAATGAGCAGTTCTTC
cdr3_aa: CASSRTIQLAIDNNEQFF

d_call: NA
clone_size: NA
v_call: TRBV3-1/TRBV3-2
j_call: TRBJ2-5
cdr3_nt: TGTGCCAGCAGCCAAGATACTGTAGCGGACCAAGAGACCCAGTACTTC
cdr3_aa: CASSQDTVADQETQYF

d_call: NA
clone_size: NA
v_call: TRBV5-4
j_call: TRBJ1-6
cdr3_nt: TGTGCCAGCAGCTTGGTTGGCACCCCGTCACCCCTCCACTTT
cdr3_aa: CASSLVGTPSPLHF

d_call: TRBD1
clone_size: NA
v_call: TRBV6-4
j_call: TRBJ2-2
cdr3_nt: TGTGCCAGCAGACGAGACGGGACAGGAGGGAACACCGGGGAGCTGTTTTTT
cdr3_aa: CASRRDGTGGNTGELFF

d_call: NA
clone_size: NA
v_call: TRBV5-1
j_call: TRBJ2-5
cdr3_nt: TGCGCCAGCAGCGATCCCTCGGACACCCAAGAGACCCAGTACTTC
cdr3_aa: CASSDPSDTQETQYF

d_call: TRBD1
clone_size: NA
v_call: TRBV25-1
j_call: TRBJ2-7
cdr3_nt: TGTGCCAGCAGTGCCGAGACAGGGGCTTTCTACGAGCAGTACTTC
cdr3_aa: CASSAETGAFYEQYF

d_call: NA
clone_size: NA
v_call: TRBV19
j_call: TRBJ1-1
cdr3_nt: TGTGCCAGTCTAGGGGATACTGAAGCTTTCTTT
cdr3_aa: CASLGDTEAFF

d_call: NA
clone_size: NA
v_call: TRBV7-8
j_call: TRBJ2-1
cdr3_nt: TGTGCCAGCAGCATAACGACAGGCCGTGAGCAGTTCTTC
cdr3_aa: CASSITTGREQFF

d_call: TRBD1
clone_size: NA
v_call: TRBV6-5
j_call: TRBJ1-1
cdr3_nt: TGTGCCAGCAGTTACTCAGGACAGGTGGGGAACACTGAAGCTTTCTTT
cdr3_aa: CASSYSGQVGNTEAFF

d_call: TRBD1
clone_size: NA
v_call: TRBV29-1
j_call: TRBJ1-4
cdr3_nt: TGCAGCGCTTCCGGGACAGGGGATGAAAAACTGTTTTTT
cdr3_aa: CSASGTGDEKLFF

d_call: NA
clone_size: NA
v_call: TRBV24-1
j_call: TRBJ2-5
cdr3_nt: TGTGCCACCAGTGAGGCGGGACCTAAAGAGACCCAGTACTTC
cdr3_aa: CATSEAGPKETQYF

d_call: NA
clone_size: few
v_call: TRBV4-1
j_call: TRBJ2-3
cdr3_nt: TGCGCCAGCAGCCAAGGATGGCTAGATAGCACAGATACGCAGTATTTT
cdr3_aa: CASSQGWLDSTDTQYF

d_call: NA
clone_size: NA
v_call: TRBV6-5
j_call: TRBJ1-5
cdr3_nt: TGTGCCAGCATGGGCCTAAGAAGCAATCAGCCCCAGCATTTT
cdr3_aa: CASMGLRSNQPQHF

d_call: NA
clone_size: NA
v_call: TRBV6-2/TRBV6-3
j_call: TRBJ2-5
cdr3_nt: TGTGCCAGCAGCTTCACGGGACTAGAGACCCAGTACTTC
cdr3_aa: CASSFTGLETQYF

d_call: NA
clone_size: NA
v_call: TRBV7-6
j_call: TRBJ1-5
cdr3_nt: TGTGCCAGCAGCTTAGGGAGATATCAGCCCCAGCATTTT
cdr3_aa: CASSLGRYQPQHF

d_call: TRBD1
clone_size: NA
v_call: TRBV6-5
j_call: TRBJ2-3
cdr3_nt: TGTGCCAGCTCGGAGAGGGGGCCCGATACGCAGTATTTT
cdr3_aa: CASSERGPDTQYF

d_call: TRBD1
clone_size: once
v_call: TRBV19
j_call: TRBJ2-3
cdr3_nt: TGTGCCAGTAGTACAGGGGGTGAGGGTACGCAGTATTTT
cdr3_aa: CASSTGGEGTQYF

d_call: NA
clone_size: NA
v_call: TRBV4-3
j_call: TRBJ2-1
cdr3_nt: TGCGCCAGCAGCCAAGACGAAGGAGTTTACAATGAGCAGTTCTTC
cdr3_aa: CASSQDEGVYNEQFF

d_call: TRBD2
clone_size: NA
v_call: TRBV11-1
j_call: TRBJ2-1
cdr3_nt: TGTGCCAGCAGCCGTTTACTAGCGGGCAATGAGCAGTTCTTC
cdr3_aa: CASSRLLAGNEQFF

d_call: NA
clone_size: NA
v_call: TRBV6-1
j_call: TRBJ1-2
cdr3_nt: TGTGCCAGCAGTGAAGCCGAGGCAGCCAACTATGGCTACACCTTC
cdr3_aa: CASSEAEAANYGYTF

d_call: NA
clone_size: NA
v_call: TRBV12-5
j_call: TRBJ1-6
cdr3_nt: TGTGCTAGTGGTTTTATCGCGGGGGGGCGCGAAGTATCACCCCTCCACTTT
cdr3_aa: CASGFIAGGREVSPLHF

d_call: TRBD1
clone_size: once
v_call: TRBV5-1
j_call: TRBJ1-4
cdr3_nt: TGCGCCACCGGGACAGGGCGAGGTAATGAAAAACTGTTTTTT
cdr3_aa: CATGTGRGNEKLFF

d_call: TRBD1
clone_size: NA
v_call: TRBV27
j_call: TRBJ1-2
cdr3_nt: TGTGCCAGCAGGCCAACGGGGACAGGGTCTGGCTACACCTTC
cdr3_aa: CASRPTGTGSGYTF

d_call: NA
clone_size: NA
v_call: TRBV27
j_call: TRBJ1-5
cdr3_nt: TGTGCCAGCAGTCAGGGACTGAGCAATCAGCCCCAGCATTTT
cdr3_aa: CASSQGLSNQPQHF

d_call: TRBD2
clone_size: NA
v_call: TRBV7-2
j_call: TRBJ2-1
cdr3_nt: TGTGCCAGCAGCTCCGAATCCCGGTGGCCTAGCGGAAACAATGAGCAGTTCTTC
cdr3_aa: CASSSESRWPSGNNEQFF

d_call: TRBD2
clone_size: NA
v_call: TRBV7-9
j_call: TRBJ2-3
cdr3_nt: TGTGCCAGCACCTTTCCCCCGGGACTAGCGGGATGGGATACGCAGTATTTT
cdr3_aa: CASTFPPGLAGWDTQYF

d_call: TRBD2
clone_size: NA
v_call: TRBV4-1
j_call: TRBJ2-1
cdr3_nt: TGCGCCAGCAGCCGCAAAACTAGCGGGAGTAGTTACAATGAGCAGTTCTTC
cdr3_aa: CASSRKTSGSSYNEQFF

d_call: TRBD1
clone_size: few
v_call: TRBV9
j_call: TRBJ1-1
cdr3_nt: TGTGCCAGCAGCGTGGCCCCTACAGGGGATGAAGCTTTCTTT
cdr3_aa: CASSVAPTGDEAFF

d_call: TRBD1
clone_size: NA
v_call: TRBV7-2
j_call: TRBJ1-1
cdr3_nt: TGTGCCAGCAGCGCGAACAGGGGGGCGAACACTGAAGCTTTCTTT
cdr3_aa: CASSANRGANTEAFF

d_call: TRBD1
clone_size: NA
v_call: TRBV7-8
j_call: TRBJ2-5
cdr3_nt: TGTGCCAGCAGCCCCCGGACAGGGGTCGACCGACAAGAGACCCAGTACTTC
cdr3_aa: CASSPRTGVDRQETQYF

d_call: NA
clone_size: once
v_call: TRBV13
j_call: TRBJ1-2
cdr3_nt: TGTGCCAGCAGCTTAGGGGGTCGCCAACAGGGCTACACCTTC
cdr3_aa: CASSLGGRQQGYTF

d_call: NA
clone_size: NA
v_call: TRBV30
j_call: TRBJ1-5
cdr3_nt: TGTGCCTGGAGTGGCCAAGGGGGGGCAAGCAATCAGCCCCAGCATTTT
cdr3_aa: CAWSGQGGASNQPQHF

d_call: NA
clone_size: NA
v_call: TRBV19
j_call: TRBJ1-1
cdr3_nt: TGTGCCAGTAGGATGCCAGTGAACACTGAAGCTTTCTTT
cdr3_aa: CASRMPVNTEAFF

d_call: NA
clone_size: NA
v_call: TRBV28
j_call: TRBJ1-1
cdr3_nt: TGTGCCAGCAGTTGGGGGGGGAACACTGAAGCTTTCTTT
cdr3_aa: CASSWGGNTEAFF

d_call: NA
clone_size: NA
v_call: TRBV4-1
j_call: TRBJ1-2
cdr3_nt: TGCGCCAGCAGCCAAGTGAATAGGGAGGACTATGGCTACACCTTC
cdr3_aa: CASSQVNREDYGYTF

d_call: NA
clone_size: NA
v_call: TRBV5-7
j_call: TRBJ1-3
cdr3_nt: TGTGCCAGCACCGGAGACGGTCCTGGAAACACCATATATTTT
cdr3_aa: CASTGDGPGNTIYF

d_call: TRBD2
clone_size: few
v_call: TRBV7-2
j_call: TRBJ2-1
cdr3_nt: TGTGCCAGCATCCAAGGGAGGGCTGACCATGAGCAGTTCTTC
cdr3_aa: CASIQGRADHEQFF

d_call: NA
clone_size: NA
v_call: TRBV4-2
j_call: TRBJ1-5
cdr3_nt: TGTGCCAGCAGCCAAAGTCGGGGGGCCCTCAGGCAGCCCCAGCATTTT
cdr3_aa: CASSQSRGALRQPQHF

d_call: NA
clone_size: NA
v_call: TRBV10-3
j_call: TRBJ2-1
cdr3_nt: TGTGCCATCAGACAAGCGGAAGCCTCCTACAATGAGCAGTTCTTC
cdr3_aa: CAIRQAEASYNEQFF

d_call: TRBD1
clone_size: few
v_call: TRBV6-5
j_call: TRBJ1-1
cdr3_nt: TGTGCCAGCAGGGCGGGACAGCTAAACACTGAAGCTTTCTTT
cdr3_aa: CASRAGQLNTEAFF

d_call: NA
clone_size: NA
v_call: TRBV30
j_call: TRBJ1-5
cdr3_nt: TGTGCCTGGAGAAGAGGGAATCAGCCCCAGCATTTT
cdr3_aa: CAWRRGNQPQHF

d_call: NA
clone_size: NA
v_call: TRBV24-1
j_call: TRBJ2-2
cdr3_nt: TGTGCCACCAGTGATTTAGGGGGTTTGAACACCGGGGAGCTGTTTTTT
cdr3_aa: CATSDLGGLNTGELFF

d_call: TRBD1
clone_size: NA
v_call: TRBV19
j_call: TRBJ1-3
cdr3_nt: TGTGCCAGTAGTGAGACAGGGGGGTCTGGAAACACCATATATTTT
cdr3_aa: CASSETGGSGNTIYF

d_call: TRBD1
clone_size: NA
v_call: TRBV6-5
j_call: TRBJ1-1
cdr3_nt: TGTGCCAGCAGTTTGAACAGGGGTCCCACTGAAGCTTTCTTT
cdr3_aa: CASSLNRGPTEAFF

d_call: NA
clone_size: NA
v_call: TRBV7-9
j_call: TRBJ2-3
cdr3_nt: TGTGCCAGCAGCTTTTCAACTAGCAAAAATACGCAGTATTTT
cdr3_aa: CASSFSTSKNTQYF

d_call: NA
clone_size: NA
v_call: TRBV7-2
j_call: TRBJ2-1
cdr3_nt: TGTGCCAGCAGCCCGAGGAGTACCAATGAGCAGTTCTTC
cdr3_aa: CASSPRSTNEQFF

d_call: NA
clone_size: NA
v_call: TRBV4-2
j_call: TRBJ1-4
cdr3_nt: TGTGCCAGCAGCCAAGACCCGGCGGTCTTTAATGAAAAACTGTTTTTT
cdr3_aa: CASSQDPAVFNEKLFF

d_call: TRBD1
clone_size: NA
v_call: TRBV6-5
j_call: TRBJ2-7
cdr3_nt: TGTGCCAGCAGCCAAGGGACAGGGAGCTACGAGCAGTACTTC
cdr3_aa: CASSQGTGSYEQYF

d_call: NA
clone_size: NA
v_call: TRBV6-5
j_call: TRBJ1-6
cdr3_nt: TGTGCCGGAGCCCGACGGGGAGGGTTTCGTCCCCTCCACTTT
cdr3_aa: CAGARRGGFRPLHF

d_call: TRBD1
clone_size: NA
v_call: TRBV24-1
j_call: TRBJ1-5
cdr3_nt: TGTGCCACCAGTGATCGAGGACGACAGGGGGCTTTTTTT
cdr3_aa: CATSDRGRQGAFF

d_call: TRBD1
clone_size: NA
v_call: TRBV6-5
j_call: TRBJ1-1
cdr3_nt: TGTGCCAGCAGTCTCGGACAGGGCTCCGCTGAAGCTTTCTTT
cdr3_aa: CASSLGQGSAEAFF

d_call: NA
clone_size: few
v_call: TRBV5-1
j_call: TRBJ1-4
cdr3_nt: TGCGCCAGCAGAGTAGGGGGACTAGATGAAAAACTGTTTTTT
cdr3_aa: CASRVGGLDEKLFF

d_call: TRBD1
clone_size: NA
v_call: TRBV2
j_call: TRBJ2-5
cdr3_nt: TGTGCCAGCAGCGGAGACAGGGAAGCTCAAGAGACCCAGTACTTC
cdr3_aa: CASSGDREAQETQYF

d_call: TRBD2
clone_size: NA
v_call: TRBV14
j_call: TRBJ2-1
cdr3_nt: TGTGCCAGCAGCCAAGTCAGACTAGCGGTCGATGAGCAGTTCTTC
cdr3_aa: CASSQVRLAVDEQFF

d_call: TRBD1
clone_size: few
v_call: TRBV19
j_call: TRBJ1-5
cdr3_nt: TGTGCCAGTAGTTCCCCCGGACAGGGCCAGGATCAGCCCCAGCATTTT
cdr3_aa: CASSSPGQGQDQPQHF